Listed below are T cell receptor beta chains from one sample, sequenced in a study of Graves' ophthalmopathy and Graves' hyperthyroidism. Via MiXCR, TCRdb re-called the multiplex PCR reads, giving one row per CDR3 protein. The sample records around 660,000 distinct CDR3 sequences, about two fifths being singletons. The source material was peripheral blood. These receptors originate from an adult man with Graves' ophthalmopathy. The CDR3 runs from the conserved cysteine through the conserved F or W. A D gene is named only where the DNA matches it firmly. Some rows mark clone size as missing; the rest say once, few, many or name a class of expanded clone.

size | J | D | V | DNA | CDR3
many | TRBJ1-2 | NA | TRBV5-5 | TGTGCCAGCAGCTGGGGGACACTTAGTCCCTATGGCTACACCTTC | CASSWGTLSPYGYTF
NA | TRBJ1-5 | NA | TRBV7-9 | TGTGCCAGCAGTTACTTATTGGACGGATATAGCAATCAGCCCCAGCATTTT | CASSYLLDGYSNQPQHF
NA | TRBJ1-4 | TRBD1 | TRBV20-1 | TGCAGTGCTAGAGATTGGACAGGGGCTAATGAAAAACTGTTTTTT | CSARDWTGANEKLFF
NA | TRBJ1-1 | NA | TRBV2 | TGTGCCAGCAGCCGGGAAAGGGGTTTTGAAGCTTTCTTT | CASSRERGFEAFF
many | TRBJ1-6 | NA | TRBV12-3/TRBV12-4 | TGTGCCAGCAGTTTAGAGGGTTCACCCCTCCACTTT | CASSLEGSPLHF
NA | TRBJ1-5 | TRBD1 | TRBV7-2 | TGTGCCAGCAGCTTATACCCTAGGGGGGGACAGGGAGCCGAGCATTTT | CASSLYPRGGQGAEHF
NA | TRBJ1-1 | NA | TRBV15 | TGTGCCACCAGCAGACCGTCCCAGGGCGTGGGCACTGAAGCTTTCTTT | CATSRPSQGVGTEAFF
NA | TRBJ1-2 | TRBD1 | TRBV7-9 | TGTGCCATCAGAACAGGGGGCGGTTATGGCTACACCTTC | CAIRTGGGYGYTF
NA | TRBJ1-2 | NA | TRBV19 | TGTGCCAGTTTCTCCGGGCTCCTACCCGTTGGCTACACCTTC | CASFSGLLPVGYTF
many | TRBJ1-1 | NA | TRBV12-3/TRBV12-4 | TGTGCCAGCAGTTTGTCTTGGCAGAACACTGAAGCTTTCTTT | CASSLSWQNTEAFF
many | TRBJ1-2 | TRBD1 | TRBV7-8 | TGTGCCAGCAGCCCACGCGACAGGGGGCAAGGCAGTGGTTATGGCTACACCTTC | CASSPRDRGQGSGYGYTF
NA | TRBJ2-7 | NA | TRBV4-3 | TGCGCCAGCAGCCGCGGACAGACTAATCGGGAGCAGTACTTC | CASSRGQTNREQYF
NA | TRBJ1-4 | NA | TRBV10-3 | TGTGCCACAATGCTCGGGGGGGCCTCCACAACTAATGAAAAACTGTTTTTT | CATMLGGASTTNEKLFF
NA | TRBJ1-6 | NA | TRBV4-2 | TGTGCCAGCAGCCTAAGACCGAAGCTATCCCTCCACTTT | CASSLRPKLSLHF
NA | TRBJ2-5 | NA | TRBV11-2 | TGTGCCAGCAGCCCTGTGAGGGGGGTAGTGGAGACCCAGTACTTC | CASSPVRGVVETQYF
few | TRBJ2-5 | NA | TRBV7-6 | TGTGCCAGCAGCTCCCCGGTTGGAGAGACCCAGTACTTC | CASSSPVGETQYF
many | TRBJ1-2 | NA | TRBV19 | TGTGCCAGTAGTATAGCTGAGACAGTTTTCTATGGCTACACCTTC | CASSIAETVFYGYTF
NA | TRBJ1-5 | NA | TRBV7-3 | TGCGCCAGCAGCCAACCCCGACAGAACAATCAGCCCCAGCATTTT | CASSQPRQNNQPQHF
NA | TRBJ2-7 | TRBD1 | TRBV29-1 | TGCAGCTTGGGACAGGGGGACGGGCAGTACTTC | CSLGQGDGQYF
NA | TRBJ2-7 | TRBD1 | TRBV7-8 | TGTGCCAGCAGTTTTAGGGGGCCCACCTACGAGCAGTACTTC | CASSFRGPTYEQYF
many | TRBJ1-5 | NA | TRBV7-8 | TGTGCCAGCAGCTTACCAGGGCGTCAGCCCCAGCATTTT | CASSLPGRQPQHF
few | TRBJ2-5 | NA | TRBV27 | TGTGCCAGCAGTTTAGCGGGCCTCGGGGAGACCCAGTACTTC | CASSLAGLGETQYF
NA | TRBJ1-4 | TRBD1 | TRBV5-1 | TGCGCCAGCAGCCAGGGACAGGCGAATAATGAAAAACTGTTTTTT | CASSQGQANNEKLFF
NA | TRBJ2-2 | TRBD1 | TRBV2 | TGTGCCAGTACCACTTCACAGGGGAAGACCGGGGAGCTGTTTTTT | CASTTSQGKTGELFF
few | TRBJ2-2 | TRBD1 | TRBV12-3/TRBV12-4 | TGTGCCAGCAGTTTTAGGGCAGGGGGAAACACCGGGGAGCTGTTTTTT | CASSFRAGGNTGELFF
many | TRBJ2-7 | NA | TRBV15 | TGTGCCACCAGCAGCCTGGACATAACCTACGAGCAGTACTTC | CATSSLDITYEQYF